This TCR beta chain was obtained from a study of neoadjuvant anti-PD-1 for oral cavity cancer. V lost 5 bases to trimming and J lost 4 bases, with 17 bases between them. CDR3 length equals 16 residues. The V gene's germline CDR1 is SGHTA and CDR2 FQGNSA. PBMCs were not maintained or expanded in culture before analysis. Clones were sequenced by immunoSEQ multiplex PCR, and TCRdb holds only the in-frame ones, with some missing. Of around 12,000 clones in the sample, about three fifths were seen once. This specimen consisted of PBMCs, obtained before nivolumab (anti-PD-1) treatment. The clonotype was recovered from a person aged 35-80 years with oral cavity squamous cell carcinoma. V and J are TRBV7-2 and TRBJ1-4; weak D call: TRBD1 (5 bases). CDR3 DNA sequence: TGTGCCAGCAGCCGAAGTTCCGGGACCTTTAATGAAAAACTGTTTTTT. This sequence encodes CASSRSSGTFNEKLFF.